The next 12 T cell receptor beta chains were all read from a single sample in a study of cytomegalovirus exposure and HLA in healthy donors (dated by TCRdb to about 2017). The receptor library was made with the immunoSEQ multiplex PCR assay. For the multiplex PCR, a mixture combining 60 forward primers for TCR Vbeta segments and 13 reverse primers for TCR Jbeta segments was used. TCRdb provides this immuneACCESS table in a form limited to in-frame rearrangements. Some clones are lacking; in checked studies, under half of them reflect an unresolved V gene, and why the rest are absent is not known. Across this sample there are approximately 200,000 clones, with 65% to 80% seen only once. The ten largest clones take up 3.5% to 5% of the sample. Sequenced sample: PBMCs. The receptors derive from a woman aged 25 to 39 in good health and CMV-seropositive.

The gene calls are TRBV2 and TRBJ1-2; D is unclear. Trimming took 2 bases from V and 5 from J, leaving 15 bases between them. Per germline, CDR1 SNHLY and CDR2 FYNNEI. This CDR3 has 15 amino acids. The CDR3 is CASSEFAQRGYGYTF. In nucleotides, the CDR3 is TGTGCCAGCAGTGAATTTGCACAACGGGGATATGGCTACACCTTC.

The chain combines TRBV10-3 with TRBJ2-1, with TRBD2 matching 9 bases. Germline V gene data show CDR1 as ENHRY and CDR2 as SYGVKD. V lost 4 bases to trimming and J lost 7 bases; unmatched junction nucleotides: 5. The CDR3 extends over 14 amino acids. The CDR3 protein is CAISALAGENEQFF. The CDR3 DNA sequence: TGTGCCATCAGTGCCTTAGCGGGGGAGAATGAGCAGTTCTTC.

V and J are TRBV30 and TRBJ2-1; TRBD2 matches at 11 bases. Germline values: CDR1 GTSNPN, CDR2 SVGIG (reference sequence). This CDR3 has 18 residues. V lost 2 bases to trimming and J lost 6 bases; unmatched junction nucleotides: 15. The CDR3 loop is CAWSKGQGRTSGLNEQFF. In DNA, the CDR3 is TGTGCCTGGAGTAAGGGGCAGGGTAGGACTAGCGGGCTCAATGAGCAGTTCTTC. The variable domain in full, completed from reference TRBV30 and TRBJ2-1, reads SQTIHQWPATLVQPVGSPLSLECTVEGTSNPNLYWYRQAAGRGLQLLFYSVGIGQISSEVPQNLSASRPQDRQFILSSKKLLLSDSGFYLCAWSKGQGRTSGLNEQFFGPGTRLTVL.

V is TRBV7-9 and J is TRBJ2-7; D may be TRBD1 (6 bases). The germline V and J ends were trimmed by 5 bases and 0 bases, with 11 bases remaining between them. This CDR3 spans 14 amino acids. Germline CDR1 SEHNR, CDR2 FQNEAQ (reference sequence). CDR3 in amino acids: CASSPTGISYEQYF. The CDR3 nucleotides are TGTGCCAGCAGCCCTACAGGGATCTCCTACGAGCAGTACTTC.

The chain has TRBV7-8 and TRBJ1-2; TRBD1 aligns across 7 bases. Trimming cost V 0 bases and J 7 bases; bases outside gene matches: 11. The CDR3 contains 16 residues. CDR1 is SGHVS, CDR2 FQNEAQ, per germline. The CDR3 DNA reads as TGTGCCAGCAGCTTAGCTCGAGACAGGGTAGGACGTGGCTACACCTTC. Translated: CASSLARDRVGRGYTF.

This sequence joins TRBV4-1 and TRBJ2-1; TRBD2 is a possible D gene (5 bases). The CDR3 is made up of 14 amino acids. V was trimmed by 4 bases and J by 5 bases, leaving 12 bases between them. The germline gives CDR1 MGHRA, CDR2 YSYEKL. CDR3 nucleotides: TGCGCCAGCAGCCTCCCCACCGGGGACAATGAGCAGTTCTTC. Translation gives CASSLPTGDNEQFF.

The chain carries TRBV9 and TRBJ2-3; 7 nucleotides match TRBD2. The trim removed 4 bases at V and 2 bases at J, leaving 7 bases unmatched. Germline CDR1 and CDR2: SGDLS and YYNGEE. The CDR3 has 15 residues. The DNA for the CDR3 is TGTGCCAGCAGCTTCCCCGGGGGGACCACAGATACGCAGTATTTT. This codes for CASSFPGGTTDTQYF.

The chain recombines TRBV5-1 with TRBJ1-2, with D tentatively TRBD1 (5 bases). The CDR3 covers 17 residues. Germline-derived CDR1 and CDR2 are SGHRS and YFSETQ. The germline V and J ends were trimmed by 4 bases and 5 bases, with 24 bases remaining between them. CDR3 DNA: TGCGCCAGCAGCCAAATCCCTAGCGGACAAACGAAATATGGCTACACCTTC. Its translation is CASSQIPSGQTKYGYTF.

This clone was observed a single time. This rearrangement joins TRBV5-1 to TRBJ2-1; 11 bases match TRBD2. The CDR3 consists of 20 residues. Trimming took 3 bases from V and 3 from J; bases not matched to a gene: 17. In germline, CDR1 is SGHRS, CDR2 YFSETQ. CDR3 residues: CASSSRGSGRAESIYNEQFF. The CDR3 nucleotides are TGCGCCAGCAGCTCCCGGGGTAGCGGGAGGGCCGAATCCATCTACAATGAGCAGTTCTTC.

This clone was detected a few times. The chain joins TRBV4-3 to TRBJ2-5; 9 positions match TRBD1. There are 14 residues in the CDR3. The germline V gene has CDR1 LGHNA and CDR2 YSLEER. V trimming: 5 bases; J trimming: 5 bases; junction bases outside the gene matches: 6. Written as DNA, the CDR3 is TGCGCCAGCAGCTTAACAGGGGGCTTGGAGACCCAGTACTTC. This codes for CASSLTGGLETQYF.

The J gene is TRBJ1-2, the V gene TRBV6-5; no clear D gene. The CDR3 loop spans 16 amino acids. Germline V gene lookup returns CDR1 MNHEY and CDR2 SVGAGI. V lost 2 bases and J 6 bases, leaving 19 bases between the germline ends. CDR3 loop: CASSYASSGKVDGYTF. CDR3 bases: TGTGCCAGCAGTTACGCCTCGTCGGGGAAGGTGGATGGCTACACCTTC.

This clone appeared a single time. The V gene is TRBV27, the J gene TRBJ2-3, with D possibly TRBD1 on 6 matching bases. The CDR3 spans 15 residues. The germline CDR1 and CDR2 sequences are MNHEY and SMNVEV (reference sequence). The V end was cut by 3 bases, the J end by 4 bases, with 14 bases between. This chain's CDR3 is CASSLIGQNADTQYF. The CDR3 DNA is TGTGCCAGCAGTTTGATCGGACAGAATGCAGATACGCAGTATTTT.